One T cell receptor (beta chain) is described in this entry. Antigen: not known. The CDR3 has 13 residues. Germline V CDR1 and CDR2: SGHTA, FQGNSA. V was trimmed by 8 bases and J by 0 bases, leaving 8 bases between them. PCR primers comprised 60 Vbeta and 13 Jbeta primers. The table came from immunoSEQ multiplex PCR; TCRdb's copy has only in-frame clones and leaves some out. In the table there are 180,000 or so clones, approximately 83% of which are singletons. The data were taken from a study of cytomegalovirus exposure and HLA in healthy donors. Study details: Previous work identified 117 million unique TCR beta sequences from about 179 million T cells.

Regarding the study as a whole: Per published reports, the classifier diagnosed cytomegalovirus status with high specificity and sensitivity. Most TCR sequences showed up rarely, but some public TCRs showed up in many donors.

This sequence joins TRBV7-2 and TRBJ2-4; D is perhaps TRBD1 (6 bases). The sequenced material came from PBMCs. The TCR originated in a boy younger than 10 in good health and CMV-seronegative. The CDR3 here is CASQGLAKNIQYF. Written as DNA, the CDR3 is TGTGCCAGCCAGGGGTTAGCCAAAAACATTCAGTACTTC.